A single sample gave rise to the 30 T cell receptor beta chains below, sequenced in a study of regulatory T cells in long-lasting Graves disease. iRepertoire HTBI primers and Arm-PCR of CDR3 regions built TCR beta libraries. MiXCR, applied by TCRdb to the multiplex PCR reads, yields one record per CDR3 protein. The profile shows roughly 410,000 distinct CDR3 sequences, 15% of them singletons. Time point of the sample: newly diagnosed GD, antithyroid drugs for less than 3 months. PBMCs provided the RNA from which the TCR library was made. These data are also associated with another study on T cells in Graves' hyperthyroidism and ophthalmopathy.

This specimen was peripheral blood mononuclear cells (PBMCs), taken at new diagnosis, from a patient treated with antithyroid drugs. These receptors were collected from a woman aged 40 to 50 with Graves disease.

This clonotype was recorded a few times. The V gene is TRBV13, the J gene TRBJ2-3, with D perhaps being TRBD1 or TRBD2 (5 bases each). Trimming removed 8 bases at V and 0 bases at J, with 12 bases between. This CDR3 contains 14 residues. From germline, CDR1 is PRHDT and CDR2 FYEKMQ (reference sequence). Here the CDR3 reads CASQGPSSTDTQYF. DNA for the CDR3: TGTGCCAGCCAGGGACCCTCGAGCACAGATACGCAGTATTTT.

The chain carries TRBV6-1 and TRBJ2-5; perhaps D is TRBD1 or TRBD2 (5 bases each). Germline values: CDR1 MNHNS, CDR2 SASEGT. Trimming took off 6 bases at V and 1 base at J, with 15 bases between the two ends. The length of the CDR3 is 15 residues. CDR3 bases: TGTGCCAGCAGCCCCCGGGACCTCCCCCAAGAGACCCAGTACTTC. This sequence encodes CASSPRDLPQETQYF.

This clonotype was found many times. The rearrangement joins TRBV7-2 to TRBJ2-5; TRBD2 matches at 10 bases. Germline loops: CDR1 SGHTA, CDR2 FQGNSA. The V segment lost 0 bases and the J segment 5 bases; nucleotides outside the gene matches: 6. This CDR3 is built from 16 residues. The CDR3 is CASSLALAGMRETQYF. Here the CDR3 DNA reads TGTGCCAGCAGCTTAGCACTAGCGGGGATGAGGGAGACCCAGTACTTC. Full variable domain (rest looked up from reference TRBV7-2 and TRBJ2-5): GAGVSQSPSNKVTEKGKDVELRCDPISGHTALYWYRQSLGQGLEFLIYFQGNSAPDKSGLPSDRFSAERTGGSVSTLTIQRTQQEDSAVYLCASSLALAGMRETQYFGPGTRLLVL.

This clonotype has a count of ten or more. The chain recombines TRBV27 with TRBJ1-2; D gene ambiguous. Trimming removed 4 bases from V and 3 bases from J, with 15 bases in between. CDR3 length: 15 residues. The germline V gene encodes CDR1 MNHEY and CDR2 SMNVEV (reference sequence). The DNA for the CDR3 is TGTGCCAGCAGTTCCCGGGCTGAGGGCTACTATGGCTACACCTTC. As protein: CASSSRAEGYYGYTF.

This clonotype was counted many times. This chain joins TRBV6-1 and TRBJ2-3; 9 nucleotides line up with TRBD2. The V and J ends lost 6 bases and 4 bases, in that order; junction bases with no gene match: 11. Germline CDR1 reads MNHNS; CDR2 reads SASEGT. The CDR3 extends over 16 amino acids. CDR3 DNA: TGTGCCAGCAGCCCCGGTGCTAGCGGGACGGCAGATACGCAGTATTTT. Translating gives CASSPGASGTADTQYF.

The chain uses TRBV28 and TRBJ2-3; D remains ambiguous. Germline V gives CDR1 MDHEN, CDR2 SYDVKM. V gave up 1 base and J gave up 4 bases, with 12 bases separating them. This CDR3 has 15 amino acids. The CDR3 spells CASSLYPRLADTQYF. CDR3 nucleotides: TGTGCCAGCAGTTTATATCCCCGTCTGGCAGATACGCAGTATTTT.

This clonotype was seen only a few times. V is TRBV9 and J is TRBJ2-3, with D perhaps matching TRBD1 (5 bases). The V end lost 4 bases, the J end lost 0 bases, and 12 bases lay between the germline ends. In germline, CDR1 is SGDLS, CDR2 YYNGEE. The length of the CDR3 is 15 residues. The CDR3 DNA is TGTGCCAGCAGCCCGCGACAGACTAGCACAGATACGCAGTATTTT. This gives the protein CASSPRQTSTDTQYF.

The table lists this clonotype with a few counts. The rearrangement joins TRBV12-3 or TRBV12-4 to TRBJ2-1; D ambiguous. Trimming shortened V by 2 bases and J by 2 bases, and 10 bases separated the two germline ends. The CDR3 is 15 amino acids. The CDR3 nucleotides are TGTGCCAGCAGTTTACTTTTTACGGCCTACAATGAGCAGTTCTTC. Protein product: CASSLLFTAYNEQFF.

This clonotype was counted at least ten times. J is TRBJ2-1 and V is TRBV7-9, with TRBD1 matching over 9 bases. Germline lookup yields CDR1 SEHNR and CDR2 FQNEAQ (reference sequence). The CDR3 contains 13 residues. The ends lost 7 bases at V and 11 bases at J; junction bases unmatched: 9. The CDR3 DNA sequence: TGTGCCAGCATCAAGACAGGGGGGGGTAAGCAGTTCTTC. Translated, it gives CASIKTGGGKQFF.

This clonotype was observed a few times. The chain is built from TRBV7-3 and TRBJ2-1; D might be TRBD2 (5 bases). Germline CDR1 and CDR2: SGHTA and FQGTGA. The CDR3 extends over 17 amino acids. V gave up 0 bases and J gave up 7 bases, with 19 bases separating them. This chain's CDR3 is CASSLTGSSEEKNEQFF. The CDR3 coding sequence is TGTGCCAGCAGCTTAACGGGGAGCTCCGAGGAGAAGAATGAGCAGTTCTTC.

Comments on this clonotype: The conserved closing phenylalanine or tryptophan is absent in this CDR3, likely reflecting a read error. The gene calls are TRBV5-4 and TRBJ1-1; 12 nucleotides align to TRBD1. In germline, CDR1 is SGHNT, CDR2 YYREEE (reference sequence). The CDR3 is 15 amino acids. V shed 4 bases and J 3 bases; nucleotides not matched to a gene: 4. Written as DNA, the CDR3 is TGTGCCAGCAGCCGGGGACAGGGGGCCTACACTGAAGCTTTCCTT. Its protein is CASSRGQGAYTEAFL.

This clonotype was seen at least ten times. The chain combines TRBV11-3 with TRBJ2-1, with TRBD1 identical over 9 bases. The trim removed 3 bases at V and 4 bases at J, leaving 13 bases unmatched. The CDR3 has 18 amino acids. CDR1 SGHNT and CDR2 YENEEA come from the germline V gene. CDR3 sequence: CASSFDRGGNTGYNEQFF. The CDR3 bases are TGTGCCAGCAGCTTTGACAGGGGGGGGAATACAGGATACAATGAGCAGTTCTTC.

The chain is built from TRBV6-2 or TRBV6-3 and TRBJ2-3; D remains unclear. The CDR3 sequence is 13 residues long. With 0 bases removed from V and 3 bases from J, the gap between germline ends came to 4 bases. Germline lookup yields CDR1 MNHEY and CDR2 SVGEGT. The CDR3 reads CASSYSLTDTQYF. CDR3 DNA sequence: TGTGCCAGCAGTTACTCGTTGACAGATACGCAGTATTTT.

V and J are TRBV6-2 or TRBV6-3 and TRBJ1-1; D uncertain. The CDR3 covers 14 residues. The germline V and J ends were trimmed by 6 bases and 0 bases, with 11 bases remaining between them. From germline, CDR1 is MNHEY and CDR2 SVGEGT. Written as DNA, the CDR3 is TGTGCCAGCAGACCTCGAATCCTGAACACTGAAGCTTTCTTT. Amino acid sequence: CASRPRILNTEAFF.

J is TRBJ1-2 and V is TRBV6-1; D is ambiguous. The CDR3 runs to 17 residues. Trimming took off 1 base at V and 6 bases at J, with 21 bases between the two ends. CDR1 is MNHNS and CDR2 is SASEGT in the germline V gene. The CDR3 reads CASSEVISGGAMDGYTF. The DNA for the CDR3 is TGTGCCAGCAGTGAAGTTATCTCGGGAGGAGCGATGGATGGCTACACCTTC.

The table lists this clonotype with a count of one. The chain carries TRBV6-1 and TRBJ2-4, with 7 bases lining up with TRBD2. The CDR3 covers 15 residues. The J segment lost 7 bases and the V segment lost 5 bases, leaving 11 bases of the junction unmatched. Germline CDR1 is MNHNS and CDR2 is SASEGT. The CDR3 DNA is TGTGCCAGCAGTAAGCTGGGAGGGTCGAGTAACATTCAGTACTTC. This sequence encodes CASSKLGGSSNIQYF.

This clonotype has at least ten counts. The genes are TRBV11-2 and TRBJ2-5, with D tentatively TRBD1 or TRBD2 (5 bases each). The CDR3 length is 15 residues. Looked up from germline, CDR1 is SGHAT and CDR2 is FQNNGV. Trimming shortened V by 1 base and J by 4 bases, and 13 bases separated the two germline ends. The CDR3 coding sequence is TGTGCCAGCAGCTTAGTTGGGGGTACGGGAGAGACCCAGTACTTC. The encoded protein is CASSLVGGTGETQYF.

This clonotype has at least ten counts. V and J are TRBV6-1 and TRBJ2-5, with TRBD1 identical over 10 bases. The J segment lost 9 bases and the V segment lost 2 bases, leaving 3 bases of the junction unmatched. Germline CDR1 reads MNHNS; CDR2 reads SASEGT. This CDR3 has 13 residues. CDR3 protein: CASSEWTGGAQYF. CDR3 coding DNA: TGTGCCAGCAGTGAATGGACAGGGGGGGCCCAGTACTTC.

On this clonotype: A junction end diverges from the germline sequence, so it may reflect a read error. In DNA form, the CDR3 reads TGTGTCAGCCTAAGGGGGTGGGGAGATACGCAGTATTTT. Its protein is CVSLRGWGDTQYF. The chain carries TRBV6-2 or TRBV6-3 and TRBJ2-3; the D gene is possibly TRBD1 (6 bases). CDR3 length: 13 residues. From germline, CDR1 is MNHEY and CDR2 SVGEGT.

This clonotype was seen ten or more times. This rearrangement joins TRBV11-3 to TRBJ2-5; no definite D call. Trimming stripped 5 bases from V and 0 bases from J, with 7 bases between. The CDR3 totals 13 residues. The germline CDR1 and CDR2 sequences are SGHNT and YENEEA. The CDR3 nucleotides read TGTGCCAGCAGCACAGCGTACCAAGAGACCCAGTACTTC. Protein product: CASSTAYQETQYF.

This clonotype was seen a handful of times. This may be a read error: a much more frequent sequence differs by one nucleotide. This chain joins TRBV30 and TRBJ2-7; D is unresolved. V lost 2 bases and J 0 bases, leaving 11 bases between the germline ends. The CDR3 covers 14 residues. In germline, CDR1 is GTSNPN, CDR2 SVGIG (reference sequence). The CDR3 reads CAWSLSPNSYEQYF. The CDR3 DNA reads as TGTGCCTGGAGTCTCTCACCCAACTCCTACGAGCAGTACTTC.

On this clonotype itself: This likely reflects a read error, since a far larger clone is one base away. This chain uses TRBV25-1 with TRBJ2-7, with TRBD1 matching 10 bases. CDR3 length equals 14 residues. J was trimmed by 5 bases and V by 6 bases; bases with no gene match: 7. The germline gives CDR1 MGHDK, CDR2 SYGVNS. The CDR3 is CASRPGQGFNEQYF. In DNA, the CDR3 is TGTGCCAGCAGACCGGGACAGGGGTTCAACGAGCAGTACTTC.

This clonotype was observed many times. The chain recombines TRBV3-1 with TRBJ2-5; 12 nucleotides match TRBD2. CDR3 length equals 15 residues. Unmatched junction bases numbered 2, after V lost 1 base and J lost 5 bases. Germline V gives CDR1 LGHDT, CDR2 YNNKEL (reference sequence). The DNA for the CDR3 is TGTGCCAGCAGCCAAGGACTAGCGGGAGTTGAGACCCAGTACTTC. Protein sequence: CASSQGLAGVETQYF.

The genes are TRBV5-6 and TRBJ2-7; a weak D match, TRBD2 (7 bases). V lost 5 bases and J 5 bases, leaving 17 bases between the germline ends. Germline V gene sequence: CDR1 SGHDT, CDR2 YYEEEE. The CDR3 is made up of 14 amino acids. CDR3 DNA: TGTGCCAGCAGTGGATGGGGGGGGCGGGACGAGCAGTACTTC. Its protein is CASSGWGGRDEQYF. Combining the CDR3 with reference TRBV5-6 and TRBJ2-7 gives the whole variable domain DAGVTQSPTHLIKTRGQQVTLRCSPKSGHDTVSWYQQALGQGPQFIFQYYEEEERQRGNFPDRFSGHQFPNYSSELNVNALLLGDSALYLCASSGWGGRDEQYFGPGTRLTVT.

This clonotype was seen repeatedly, ten times or more. V and J are TRBV20-1 and TRBJ2-3, with 9 bases that match TRBD2. This CDR3 is 18 amino acids long. In germline, CDR1 is DFQATT, CDR2 SNEGSKA (reference sequence). V dropped 1 base and J dropped 0; count of bases not matched to a gene: 11. This CDR3 reads CSARVSSGGTYSTDTQYF. The CDR3 DNA sequence: TGCAGTGCTAGAGTGTCGAGCGGGGGGACCTATAGCACAGATACGCAGTATTTT.

This chain links TRBV12-3 or TRBV12-4 with TRBJ1-2; tentative D call: TRBD1 (5 bases). The CDR3 totals 17 residues. Trimming cost V 6 bases and J 4 bases, with 24 bases left between them. CDR3 bases: TGTGCCAGCAGCCAAGGGGTTCGGTTTTATGTGGGCTATGGCTACACCTTC. This translates into CASSQGVRFYVGYGYTF.

This clonotype was found many times. This chain connects TRBV11-2 to TRBJ2-2; 9 positions match TRBD1. The V segment lost 2 bases and the J segment 5 bases; nucleotides outside the gene matches: 9. The V gene's germline CDR1 is SGHAT and CDR2 FQNNGV. The CDR3 covers 17 residues. CDR3: CASSLLSQGALTGELFF. The DNA for the CDR3 is TGTGCCAGCAGCTTACTCTCACAGGGGGCTTTGACCGGGGAGCTGTTTTTT.

This clonotype was seen ten or more times. The J gene is TRBJ2-3, the V gene TRBV9; 8 nucleotides line up with TRBD2. J gave up 4 bases and V 3 bases, and 7 bases lay outside the gene matches. The CDR3 has 15 amino acids. Per germline, CDR1 SGDLS and CDR2 YYNGEE. The CDR3 sequence is CASSARTGGPDTQYF. CDR3 nucleotides: TGTGCCAGCAGCGCCCGTACGGGAGGGCCAGATACGCAGTATTTT.

This clonotype has at least ten counts. The V and J genes are TRBV2 and TRBJ2-7; D gene ambiguous. CDR1 and CDR2 (germline): SNHLY, FYNNEI. This CDR3 comprises 12 residues. Trimming removed 6 bases from V and 3 bases from J, with 9 bases in between. The CDR3 loop is CASREHDYEQYF. The CDR3 DNA follows: TGTGCCAGCAGGGAACACGACTACGAGCAGTACTTC.

Remarks on this clonotype: A much larger clone sits a single nucleotide away, making a read error possible. This chain links TRBV28 with TRBJ1-5, with D unclear. Trimming shortened V by 2 bases and J by 11 bases, and 16 bases separated the two germline ends. Germline V CDR1 and CDR2: MDHEN, SYDVKM. This CDR3 contains 14 residues. CDR3 nucleotide sequence: TGTGCCAGCAGTTTAGCGGCACCTCGGGCCGCCCAGCATTTT. Translating gives CASSLAAPRAAQHF.